This T cell receptor beta chain was found in a study of a mutant IDH1 vaccine in newly diagnosed glioma. Study context: Former treatment meant radiotherapy, temozolomide, or both; the majority had gotten both.

This sample's time point: week 23, last vaccination. It was 300 ug of mutant IDH1 20-mer peptide that made up each vaccine dose, given with topical imiquimod. Libraries were prepared by immunoSEQ multiplex PCR; TCRdb keeps only in-frame clonotypes and omits some of them. The repertoire has 50,000 to 85,000 clones, about 87% of them found once; the top ten carry 13%. This clone was found once. Its antigen is as yet unknown. The CDR3 contains 16 residues. The material sequenced was PBMCs, taken from a glioma patient whose treatment included an IDH1 peptide vaccine. This TCR was recovered from a man aged 18-30 years with glioma. The chain joins TRBV21-1 to TRBJ2-1; the table calls TRBD1, which could not be checked here. TRBV21-1 is designated a pseudogene. DNA for the CDR3: TGTGCCAGCAGCGTCCGACAGCTGAGCTCCTACAATGAGCAGTTCTTC. Its protein is CASSVRQLSSYNEQFF.